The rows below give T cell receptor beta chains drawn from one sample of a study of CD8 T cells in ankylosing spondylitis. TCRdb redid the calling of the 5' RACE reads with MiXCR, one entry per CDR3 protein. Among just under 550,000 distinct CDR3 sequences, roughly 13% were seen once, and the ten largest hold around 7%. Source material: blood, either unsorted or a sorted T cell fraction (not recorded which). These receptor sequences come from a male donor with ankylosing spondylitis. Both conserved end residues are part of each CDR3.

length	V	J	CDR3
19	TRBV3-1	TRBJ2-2	CASSQVPRLLKSVAGELFF
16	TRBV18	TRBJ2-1	CASSPPGRKSYNEQFF
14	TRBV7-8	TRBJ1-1	CASSLDRDYTAAFF
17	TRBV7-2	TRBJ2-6	CASSSDRVGSGANVLTF
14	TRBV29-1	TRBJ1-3	CSVDSTISGNTIYF
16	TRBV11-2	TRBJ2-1	CASSLSRQGAHNEQFF
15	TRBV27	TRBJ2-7	CASSLGGVAWYEQYF
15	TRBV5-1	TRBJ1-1	CASSLFFGENTEAFF
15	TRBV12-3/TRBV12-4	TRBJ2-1	CASSSGLARDNEQFF
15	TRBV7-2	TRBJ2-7	CASSFFMTLGDEQYF
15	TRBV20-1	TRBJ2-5	CSARDSVGSLETQYF
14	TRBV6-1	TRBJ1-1	CASSEREGRTEAFF
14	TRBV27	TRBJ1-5	CASSPRQGNQPQHF
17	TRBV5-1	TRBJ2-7	CASTWGTSRPFSYEQYF